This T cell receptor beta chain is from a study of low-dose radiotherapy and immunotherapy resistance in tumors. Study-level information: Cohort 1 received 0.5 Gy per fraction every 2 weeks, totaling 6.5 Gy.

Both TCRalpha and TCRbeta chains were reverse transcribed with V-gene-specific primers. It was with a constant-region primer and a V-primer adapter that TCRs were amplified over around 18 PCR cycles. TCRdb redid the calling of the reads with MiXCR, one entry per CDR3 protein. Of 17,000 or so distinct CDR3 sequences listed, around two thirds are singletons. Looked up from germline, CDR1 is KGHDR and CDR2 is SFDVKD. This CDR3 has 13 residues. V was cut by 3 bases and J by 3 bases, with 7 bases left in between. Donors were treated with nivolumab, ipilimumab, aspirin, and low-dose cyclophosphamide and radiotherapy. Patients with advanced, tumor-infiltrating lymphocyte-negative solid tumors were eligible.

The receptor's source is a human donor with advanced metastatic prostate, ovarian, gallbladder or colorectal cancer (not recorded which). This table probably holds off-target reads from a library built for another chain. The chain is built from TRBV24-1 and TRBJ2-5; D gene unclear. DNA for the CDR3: TGTGCCACCAGTGATGGACCCGAAGAGACCCAGTACTTC. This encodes CATSDGPEETQYF.